A single sample is the source of the 17 T cell receptor beta chains below, sequenced in a study of blood T cell repertoires in COVID-19. TCRdb's copy holds only in-frame clones and misses some; the assay was immunoSEQ multiplex PCR. The sample lists about 27,000 clones; 90% to 95% were seen once. Sequencing was done on a sample of peripheral blood. The receptor source for this set is a human donor with active COVID-19. The donor label of this sample is uncertain.

CDR3 sequence (DNA): TGTGCCAGCAGCTCCGGGACAAACGGGGCGGGGGTAGAAAAACTGTTTTTT. It specifies CASSSGTNGAGVEKLFF. The chain joins TRBV5-4 to TRBJ1-4; D is perhaps TRBD1 (6 bases). This CDR3 is built from 17 residues. Germline assignment: CDR1 SGHNT and CDR2 YYREEE (reference sequence). The ends were cut back, 3 bases at V and 8 bases at J, with 23 bases in the middle. Full variable domain (outside the CDR3, taken from reference TRBV5-4 and TRBJ1-4): ETGVTQSPTHLIKTRGQQVTLRCSSQSGHNTVSWYQQALGQGPQFIFQYYREEENGRGNFPPRFSGLQFPNYSSELNVNALELDDSALYLCASSSGTNGAGVEKLFFGSGTQLSVL.

The rearrangement links TRBV27 to TRBJ2-1; 14 bases are a match to TRBD2. This CDR3 is built from 18 residues. Germline V gene sequence: CDR1 MNHEY, CDR2 SMNVEV (reference sequence). V lost 1 base to trimming and J lost 2 bases; unmatched junction nucleotides: 4. The CDR3 DNA reads TGTGCCAGCAGTTTATGGGGACTAGCGGGGGAAACCTACAATGAGCAGTTCTTC. Translation gives CASSLWGLAGETYNEQFF.

This chain links TRBV18 with TRBJ1-4; 7 bases are a match to TRBD1. Germline assignment: CDR1 KGHSH and CDR2 LQKENI. The CDR3 runs to 16 residues. J lost 8 bases, V lost 6 bases, and 15 bases had no gene match. CDR3 in DNA: TGTGCCAGCTCGCGGACGACAGGGCCCTTAGGGGAAAAACTGTTTTTT. It specifies CASSRTTGPLGEKLFF.

The chain couples TRBV9 to TRBJ1-2, with D perhaps matching TRBD1 (6 bases). The CDR3 extends over 16 amino acids. The germline V gene has CDR1 SGDLS and CDR2 YYNGEE. V dropped 1 base and J dropped 2 bases, with 15 bases sitting between them. The CDR3 here is CASSVSQGHLNYGYTF. In DNA, the CDR3 is TGTGCCAGCAGCGTATCCCAGGGACACCTCAACTATGGCTACACCTTC.

The CDR3: CASSQDGTGPHGYTF. CDR3 nucleotide sequence: TGTGCCAGCAGCCAAGATGGTACAGGGCCACATGGCTACACCTTC. The V gene is TRBV3-1 (or the pseudogene TRBV3-2), the J gene TRBJ1-2; possible D gene TRBD1, 6 bases. CDR1 and CDR2 from the germline V gene are LGHDT and YNNKEL (reference sequence). Trimming cost V 0 bases and J 6 bases, with 14 bases left between them. The CDR3 is made up of 15 amino acids.

The J gene is TRBJ2-3, the V gene TRBV5-5; D might be TRBD2 (5 bases). The CDR3 runs 16 residues. In germline, CDR1 is SGHKS, CDR2 YYEKEE (reference sequence). Trimming took off 0 bases at V and 1 base at J, with 12 bases between the two ends. CDR3 amino acids: CASSLVRAERTDTQYF. DNA for the CDR3: TGTGCCAGCAGCTTGGTGCGGGCGGAGCGCACAGATACGCAGTATTTT.

This clone occurred once. The chain's CDR3 is CASSEAGGTGLGYTF. The CDR3 bases are TGTGCCAGCAGTGAAGCTGGGGGGACAGGGCTTGGCTACACCTTC. This chain joins TRBV6-1 and TRBJ1-2, with 9 bases lining up with TRBD1. The length of the CDR3 is 15 residues. Germline CDR1 reads MNHNS; CDR2 reads SASEGT. The V segment lost 0 bases and the J segment 7 bases; nucleotides outside the gene matches: 6.

This chain uses TRBV12-3 or TRBV12-4 with TRBJ2-5; D may be TRBD2 (5 bases). Trimming shortened V by 5 bases and J by 4 bases, and 8 bases separated the two germline ends. The CDR3 loop spans 12 amino acids. In DNA form, the CDR3 reads TGTGCCAGCAGTCGGGGATTAGAGACCCAGTACTTC. Translation: CASSRGLETQYF.

The chain has TRBV5-8 and TRBJ1-2; D unclear. Trimming took 1 base from V and 4 from J, leaving 5 bases between them. CDR3 length equals 12 residues. Germline V CDR1 and CDR2: SGHTS, YDEGEE. This CDR3 reads CASSLTAYGYTF. The CDR3 DNA reads as TGTGCCAGCAGCTTGACAGCCTATGGCTACACCTTC.

CDR3 residues: CASSLLAGAGTDTQYF. CDR3 nucleotides: TGTGCCAGCAGTTTACTAGCGGGGGCCGGAACAGATACGCAGTATTTT. The chain joins TRBV6-2 or TRBV6-3 to TRBJ2-3; 11 bases fit TRBD2. Germline CDR1 is MNHEY and CDR2 is SVGEGT. V shed 4 bases, J shed 3 bases, and the junction held 6 bases outside the gene matches. The CDR3 spans 16 residues.

V is TRBV7-2 and J is TRBJ1-5, with TRBD1 identical over 11 bases. There are 15 residues in the CDR3. V gave up 2 bases and J gave up 7 bases; unmatched junction bases: 4. Germline V lookup: CDR1 SGHTA, CDR2 FQGNSA. CDR3 nucleotide sequence: TGTGCCAGCAGCTTACGGACAGGGGGCGGGCAGCCCCAGCATTTT. It is translated as CASSLRTGGGQPQHF.

The chain combines TRBV4-3 with TRBJ1-5; D is perhaps TRBD1 (5 bases). Looked up from germline, CDR1 is LGHNA and CDR2 is YSLEER. The V end was cut by 3 bases, the J end by 4 bases, with 16 bases between. The CDR3 extends over 16 amino acids. The CDR3 region has the DNA TGCGCCAGCAGCCAGTCGTTTATCGGGGGAAATCAGCCCCAGCATTTT. It encodes CASSQSFIGGNQPQHF.

V and J are TRBV24-1 and TRBJ1-6; D perhaps matches TRBD1 (5 bases). Germline V gene lookup returns CDR1 KGHDR and CDR2 SFDVKD. V was shortened by 5 bases and J by 7 bases, with 8 bases between the two germline ends. This CDR3 spans 13 amino acids. The CDR3, as DNA: TGTGCCACCAGTGCCTCAGGGAATTCACCCCTCCACTTT. This gives the protein CATSASGNSPLHF.

This rearrangement joins TRBV5-1 to TRBJ2-7, with TRBD2 matching over 11 bases. Germline-derived CDR1 and CDR2 are SGHRS and YFSETQ. The trim removed 7 bases at V and 3 bases at J, leaving 3 bases unmatched. The CDR3 runs to 13 residues. The CDR3 region is CASLLAGGYEQYF. The CDR3 DNA follows: TGCGCCAGCCTCCTAGCGGGGGGCTACGAGCAGTACTTC.

The chain recombines TRBV11-3 with TRBJ2-7; 12 bases agree with TRBD2. Losses at the gene ends were 6 bases for V and 0 bases for J; bases not matched to a gene: 6. There are 16 residues in the CDR3. Germline V gives CDR1 SGHNT, CDR2 YENEEA. CDR3 loop: CASSFGTSGSSYEQYF. The CDR3 DNA follows: TGTGCCAGCAGTTTCGGGACTAGCGGGTCCTCCTACGAGCAGTACTTC.

This chain uses TRBV6-5 with TRBJ2-5; perhaps TRBD1 as D (6 bases). In germline, CDR1 is MNHEY, CDR2 SVGAGI. The CDR3 has 12 amino acids. Between the trimmed V and J ends, which lost 7 bases and 5 bases, there was a span of 11 bases. The CDR3 DNA reads TGTGCCAGCAACGGTGGGGGCGAGACCCAGTACTTC. This encodes CASNGGGETQYF.

V usage is TRBV6-6 and J usage is TRBJ2-5; 9 nucleotides agree with TRBD1. Germline-derived CDR1 and CDR2 are MNHNY and SVGAGI (reference sequence). The CDR3 extends over 12 amino acids. V lost 10 bases and J lost 5; bases outside the gene matches: 5. Here the CDR3 DNA reads TGTGCCATACAGGGGGCGGGGGAGACCCAGTACTTC. This sequence encodes CAIQGAGETQYF.